The 17 T cell receptor beta chains reported below all come from one sample, sequenced in a study of blood T cell repertoires in COVID-19. The assay was immunoSEQ multiplex PCR, and TCRdb's table has in-frame clones only and misses some. The data show over 80,000 clones, with 79% seen just once and less than 20% held by the top ten. The sequencing input was peripheral blood. The receptor set was obtained from a woman older than 75 with active or convalescent COVID-19.

The chain recombines TRBV9 with TRBJ2-7; 14 bases agree with TRBD2. Germline CDR1 is SGDLS and CDR2 is YYNGEE. Losses at the gene ends were 3 bases for V and 5 bases for J; bases not matched to a gene: 7. This CDR3 is built from 16 residues. The CDR3 reads CASSAGLAGGSHEQYF. CDR3 DNA: TGTGCCAGCAGCGCAGGACTAGCGGGAGGATCCCACGAGCAGTACTTC.

V is TRBV10-3 and J is TRBJ1-3; D ambiguous. With 0 bases removed from V and 7 bases from J, the gap between germline ends came to 7 bases. The germline gives CDR1 ENHRY, CDR2 SYGVKD. The CDR3 totals 13 residues. Here the CDR3 DNA reads TGTGCCATCAGTGAGTCCGGGGTGAACACCATATATTTT. The encoded protein is CAISESGVNTIYF.

The rearrangement uses TRBV28 and TRBJ1-4, with TRBD1 matching 7 bases. The CDR3 sequence is 15 residues long. V lost 6 bases to trimming and J lost 2 bases; unmatched junction nucleotides: 6. CDR1 MDHEN and CDR2 SYDVKM come from the germline V gene. CDR3 sequence (DNA): TGTGCCAGCAGACTTAGGGGGCTGACTAATGAAAAACTGTTTTTT. Its translation is CASRLRGLTNEKLFF.

The CDR3 region has the DNA TGCGCCAGCAGGACGCTACCGGCGGTCCAAGAGACCCAGTACTTC. This gives the protein CASRTLPAVQETQYF. This chain uses TRBV5-1 with TRBJ2-5; D call uncertain. Germline V gives CDR1 SGHRS, CDR2 YFSETQ. V shed 5 bases and J shed 1 base, with 15 bases lying between them. The length of the CDR3 is 15 residues.

The rearrangement uses TRBV3-1 (or the pseudogene TRBV3-2) and TRBJ2-3, with D perhaps TRBD1 (5 bases). In germline, CDR1 is LGHDT, CDR2 YNNKEL (reference sequence). V was cut by 4 bases and J by 0 bases, with 14 bases left in between. CDR3 size: 16 residues. The CDR3 coding sequence is TGTGCCAGCAGCCTCAGGGCAGACGCTAGCACAGATACGCAGTATTTT. Translated: CASSLRADASTDTQYF.

The chain has TRBV25-1 and TRBJ2-5; the D gene is possibly TRBD1 (6 bases). The V gene's germline CDR1 is MGHDK and CDR2 SYGVNS. Trimming took 8 bases from V and 5 from J, leaving 9 bases between them. This CDR3 has 11 amino acids. This CDR3 reads CASQGFETQYF. The CDR3, as DNA: TGTGCCAGCCAGGGGTTCGAGACCCAGTACTTC. The full variable domain, with the rest looked up from reference TRBV25-1 and TRBJ2-5, is EADIYQTPRYLVIGTGKKITLECSQTMGHDKMYWYQQDPGMELHLIHYSYGVNSTEKGDLSSESTVSRIRTEHFPLTLESARPSHTSQYLCASQGFETQYFGPGTRLLVL.

In the case of this clone: At one end, the junction sequence differs from germline, possibly due to a read error. J is TRBJ2-2 and V is TRBV6-1, with TRBD2 identical over 10 bases. The CDR3 runs to 17 residues. In germline, CDR1 is MNHNS, CDR2 SASEGT. For the CDR3, the DNA is TGTGCCAGCAGTCAAGCCGGGACTAGCGCGAACACCGGGGAGCTGTTTTTT. Its translation: CASSQAGTSANTGELFF.

The rearrangement uses TRBV14 and TRBJ2-7; 11 bases match TRBD2. V lost 4 bases to trimming and J lost 3 bases; unmatched junction nucleotides: 11. Per germline, CDR1 SGHDN and CDR2 FVKESK. CDR3 length: 17 amino acids. The CDR3 is CASSPLPGLAGGYEQYF. In nucleotides, the CDR3 is TGTGCCAGCAGCCCCCTTCCCGGGCTAGCGGGAGGCTACGAGCAGTACTTC.

This clone has just one count. The rearrangement links TRBV7-2 to TRBJ2-1; tentatively, D is TRBD2 (6 bases). Trimming removed 5 bases at V and 3 bases at J, with 11 bases between. Germline assignment: CDR1 SGHTA and CDR2 FQGNSA. The CDR3 spans 14 residues. The CDR3 DNA reads as TGTGCCAGCAGCGCGGGGTTCGACTACAATGAGCAGTTCTTC. This codes for CASSAGFDYNEQFF. The full variable domain, in which reference TRBV7-2 and TRBJ2-1 provide the parts outside the CDR3, is GAGVSQSPSNKVTEKGKDVELRCDPISGHTALYWYRQSLGQGLEFLIYFQGNSAPDKSGLPSDRFSAERTGGSVSTLTIQRTQQEDSAVYLCASSAGFDYNEQFFGPGTRLTVL.

The rearrangement joins TRBV6-2 or TRBV6-3 to TRBJ1-6, with 7 bases matching TRBD1. V shed 9 bases, J shed 10 bases, and the junction held 12 bases outside the gene matches. CDR1 is MNHEY, CDR2 SVGEGT, per germline. This CDR3 has 14 amino acids. The CDR3 nucleotides are TGTGCCAGTAGCCCTGACAGGGATGGCTCACCCCTCCACTTT. This sequence encodes CASSPDRDGSPLHF.

The chain recombines TRBV11-3 with TRBJ2-3; TRBD1 matches at 7 bases. Trimming at V came to 5 bases and at J to 1 base, leaving 6 bases not matched to a gene. There are 15 residues in the CDR3. Germline CDR1 is SGHNT and CDR2 is YENEEA. The CDR3 protein is CASSNRGLGTDTQYF. In DNA form, the CDR3 reads TGTGCCAGCAGCAACAGGGGATTGGGCACAGATACGCAGTATTTT.

The chain has TRBV10-3 and TRBJ1-2; TRBD1 matches at 8 bases. Unmatched junction bases numbered 14, after V lost 10 bases and J lost 7 bases. The CDR3 sequence is 14 residues long. Germline V CDR1 and CDR2: ENHRY, SYGVKD. The CDR3 nucleotides read TGTGCCACCGGGGACAGGATCTACCAGGGTGGCTACACCTTC. Its translation: CATGDRIYQGGYTF.

This clone was observed a few times. The J gene is TRBJ2-2, the V gene TRBV7-2, with no clear D. CDR3 length: 12 amino acids. V dropped 5 bases and J dropped 5 bases, with 6 bases sitting between them. CDR1 and CDR2 from the germline V gene are SGHTA and FQGNSA. This CDR3 is CASSPNTGELFF. CDR3 sequence (DNA): TGTGCCAGCAGCCCCAATACCGGGGAGCTGTTTTTT. The variable domain in full, with the rest retrieved from reference TRBV7-2 and TRBJ2-2, is GAGVSQSPSNKVTEKGKDVELRCDPISGHTALYWYRQSLGQGLEFLIYFQGNSAPDKSGLPSDRFSAERTGGSVSTLTIQRTQQEDSAVYLCASSPNTGELFFGEGSRLTVL.

A single count supports this clone. The CDR3: CAISSGRNTDTQYF. CDR3 bases: TGTGCCATCAGTAGCGGGAGGAACACAGATACGCAGTATTTT. The genes are TRBV10-3 and TRBJ2-3, with TRBD2 matching over 9 bases. This CDR3 contains 14 residues. With 5 bases clipped from V and 2 bases from J, the junction kept 2 bases outside the gene matches. Germline-derived CDR1 and CDR2 are ENHRY and SYGVKD.

The genes are TRBV19 and TRBJ1-5, with TRBD1 matching over 11 bases. Germline CDR1 is LNHDA and CDR2 is SQIVND (reference sequence). V gave up 5 bases and J gave up 6 bases; unmatched junction bases: 6. The CDR3 loop spans 15 amino acids. CDR3 residues: CASSSGTGGLQPQHF. The DNA for the CDR3 is TGTGCCAGTAGTTCCGGGACAGGGGGTCTTCAGCCCCAGCATTTT.

The CDR3 DNA sequence: TGTGCCAGCAGCCGGGACTATACCTACGAGCAGTACTTC. This sequence encodes CASSRDYTYEQYF. This rearrangement joins TRBV12-3 or TRBV12-4 to TRBJ2-7, with TRBD2 matching over 7 bases. The CDR3 spans 13 residues. The junction had 4 bases not matched to a gene; V was cut back by 6 bases and J by 2 bases.

V usage is TRBV20-1 and J usage is TRBJ2-3, with D tentatively TRBD2 (5 bases). The CDR3 has 15 amino acids. Germline loops: CDR1 DFQATT, CDR2 SNEGSKA (reference sequence). Trimming took off 6 bases at V and 1 base at J, with 17 bases between the two ends. CDR3 in DNA: TGCAGTGCCAGTTTCGGCCCCGGGGGCACAGATACGCAGTATTTT. This encodes CSASFGPGGTDTQYF.